This entry lists 31 T cell receptor beta chains sequenced from one sample in a study of CD8 T cells in Susac syndrome. An amount of RNA that ranged from roughly 0.5 to 1 ug was reverse transcribed with random hexamers. TCRdb re-called the immunoSEQ multiplex PCR reads through MiXCR, storing one row per CDR3 protein. The sample has around 23,000 distinct CDR3 sequences; about 93% are singletons. The sample consisted of CD8+ T cells from PBMCs. The receptors derive from a human donor with Susac syndrome.

The chain joins TRBV5-6 to TRBJ2-7, with TRBD1 matching 7 bases. The length of the CDR3 is 16 residues. J was trimmed by 5 bases and V by 1 base; bases with no gene match: 12. Germline values: CDR1 SGHDT, CDR2 YYEEEE. CDR3 in DNA: TGTGCCAGCAGCTTGACGGTGGACAGGAAGCGCGACGAGCAGTACTTC. It is translated as CASSLTVDRKRDEQYF.

The V gene is TRBV5-6, the J gene TRBJ1-2; a weak D match, TRBD1 (6 bases). V dropped 0 bases and J dropped 8 bases, with 14 bases sitting between them. Looked up from germline, CDR1 is SGHDT and CDR2 is YYEEEE. CDR3 length: 14 residues. For the CDR3, the DNA is TGTGCCAGCAGCTTGGTCAGGGGCCCGGGGGGCTACACCTTC. Protein: CASSLVRGPGGYTF.

This sequence joins TRBV7-2 and TRBJ2-5; the match to TRBD2 covers 9 bases. J gave up 1 base and V 5 bases, and 11 bases lay outside the gene matches. The CDR3 contains 17 residues. The V gene's germline CDR1 is SGHTA and CDR2 FQGNSA. The CDR3 protein is CASSPGGIAGVQETQYF. The CDR3 coding sequence is TGTGCCAGCAGCCCGGGAGGAATAGCGGGGGTCCAAGAGACCCAGTACTTC.

The genes are TRBV30 and TRBJ1-1, with D tentatively TRBD1 (6 bases). The CDR3 extends over 13 amino acids. Trimming removed 8 bases at V and 1 base at J, with 14 bases between. Germline CDR1 GTSNPN, CDR2 SVGIG (reference sequence). The CDR3 region is CARGQRENTEAFF. CDR3 coding DNA: TGTGCCAGAGGACAGCGGGAGAACACTGAAGCTTTCTTT. The full variable domain, with the rest looked up from reference TRBV30 and TRBJ1-1, is SQTIHQWPATLVQPVGSPLSLECTVEGTSNPNLYWYRQAAGRGLQLLFYSVGIGQISSEVPQNLSASRPQDRQFILSSKKLLLSDSGFYLCARGQRENTEAFFGQGTRLTVV.

The V gene is TRBV28, the J gene TRBJ1-1, with a weak D call TRBD1 (6 bases). The CDR3 sequence is 15 residues long. The V gene's germline CDR1 is MDHEN and CDR2 SYDVKM. V shed 5 bases and J shed 5 bases, with 18 bases lying between them. The chain's CDR3 is CASSPPGQPGTEAFF. CDR3 nucleotide sequence: TGTGCCAGCAGTCCCCCTGGACAGCCGGGAACTGAAGCTTTCTTT.

This chain's CDR3 is CASSLRRANEKLFF. Here the CDR3 DNA reads TGTGCCAGCAGTTTAAGGCGGGCTAATGAAAAACTGTTTTTT. V gene TRBV28 combines with J gene TRBJ1-4; D is unresolved. The CDR3 length is 14 residues. Germline CDR1 MDHEN, CDR2 SYDVKM. Trimming took 2 bases from V and 3 from J, leaving 7 bases between them.

This rearrangement joins TRBV27 to TRBJ2-7, with 8 bases that match TRBD1. The V gene end was trimmed by 3 bases and the J gene end by 2 bases; junction bases not matched to a gene: 6. The CDR3 totals 15 residues. The germline V gene encodes CDR1 MNHEY and CDR2 SMNVEV (reference sequence). This chain's CDR3 is CASSFGRDRPYEQYF. As DNA, the CDR3 is TGTGCCAGCAGTTTTGGAAGGGACAGGCCCTACGAGCAGTACTTC.

The V gene is TRBV28, the J gene TRBJ2-1; D may be TRBD1 or TRBD2 (5 bases each). Germline V gene lookup returns CDR1 MDHEN and CDR2 SYDVKM. V was pared by 6 bases and J by 1 base, with 16 bases between. The CDR3 spans 16 residues. The DNA of the CDR3 is TGTGCCAGCAGCTGGTCCCCAGAGGGGTCCTACAATGAGCAGTTCTTC. The encoded protein is CASSWSPEGSYNEQFF.

The rearrangement links TRBV29-1 to TRBJ2-1, with D perhaps assigned TRBD1 or TRBD2 (5 bases each). Germline CDR1 SQVTM, CDR2 ANQGSEA. The length of the CDR3 is 14 residues. Trimming shortened V by 7 bases and J by 5 bases, and 18 bases separated the two germline ends. The DNA of the CDR3 is TGCAGCGCCGACTCCGGGACCCCTGACAATGAGCAGTTCTTC. Translation gives CSADSGTPDNEQFF.

The V call is TRBV28, the J call TRBJ1-1; D remains unclear. CDR1 is MDHEN, CDR2 SYDVKM, per germline. The V gene lost 4 bases and the J gene lost 1 base, with 16 bases spanning the gap. The CDR3 spans 16 residues. CDR3 in DNA: TGTGCCAGCAGTTCCCCAACTTTAGGCAAGAACACTGAAGCTTTCTTT. Translating gives CASSSPTLGKNTEAFF. Based on the CDR3 plus reference TRBV28 and TRBJ1-1, the full variable domain is DVKVTQSSRYLVKRTGEKVFLECVQDMDHENMFWYRQDPGLGLRLIYFSYDVKMKEKGDIPEGYSVSREKKERFSLILESASTNQTSMYLCASSSPTLGKNTEAFFGQGTRLTVV.

The V gene is TRBV6-2 or TRBV6-3, the J gene TRBJ1-2, with D maybe TRBD1 (6 bases). The CDR3 is 15 residues long. Germline V gives CDR1 MNHEY, CDR2 SVGEGT. Trimming shortened V by 5 bases and J by 2 bases, and 15 bases separated the two germline ends. CDR3 sequence (DNA): TGTGCCAGCAGTCCCACAGGGAGCGGAAACTATGGCTACACCTTC. This sequence encodes CASSPTGSGNYGYTF.

This chain connects TRBV7-9 to TRBJ1-3; D remains unclear. V lost 6 bases to trimming and J lost 0 bases, with 9 bases between them. The length of the CDR3 is 14 residues. Looked up from germline, CDR1 is SEHNR and CDR2 is FQNEAQ (reference sequence). The CDR3 bases are TGTGCCAGCAGTCTAACAGTCTCTGGAAACACCATATATTTT. It codes for CASSLTVSGNTIYF.

The rearrangement links TRBV5-6 to TRBJ2-1; a possible D gene is TRBD2 (6 bases). There are 15 residues in the CDR3. Germline CDR1 and CDR2: SGHDT and YYEEEE. The V and J ends lost 4 bases and 0 bases respectively, with 11 bases between them. CDR3 bases: TGTGCCAGCAGCCAACGGGGGAACTCCTACAATGAGCAGTTCTTC. It yields the protein CASSQRGNSYNEQFF.

The V gene is TRBV2, the J gene TRBJ2-7, with TRBD1 as a possible D gene (5 bases). The V and J ends lost 3 bases and 4 bases respectively, with 10 bases between them. Germline V CDR1 and CDR2: SNHLY, FYNNEI. The CDR3 is made up of 13 amino acids. As DNA, the CDR3 is TGTGCCAGCAGTGACGAACGGACATACGAGCAGTACTTC. Its translation is CASSDERTYEQYF.

The chain combines TRBV9 with TRBJ2-7; 12 positions agree with TRBD1. Germline V gene data show CDR1 as SGDLS and CDR2 as YYNGEE. Trimming at V came to 3 bases and at J to 5 bases, leaving 6 bases not matched to a gene. The CDR3 is made up of 15 amino acids. CDR3 coding DNA: TGTGCCAGCAGCGCAACCGGGACAGGGGGCGACGAGCAGTACTTC. This translates into CASSATGTGGDEQYF.

This chain uses TRBV12-3 or TRBV12-4 with TRBJ1-2, with D perhaps TRBD1 (5 bases). Trimming shortened V by 6 bases and J by 2 bases, and 7 bases separated the two germline ends. This CDR3 spans 12 amino acids. The CDR3 region is CASSRQNYGYTF. CDR3 DNA: TGTGCCAGCAGCCGACAGAACTATGGCTACACCTTC.

This clonotype turned up a few times. The CDR3 DNA is TGTGCCAGCAGCCAAATCCCAGGAGCCTACGAGCAGTACTTC. This translates into CASSQIPGAYEQYF. V gene TRBV14 combines with J gene TRBJ2-7, with D hard to call. The V gene's germline CDR1 is SGHDN and CDR2 FVKESK. The V end lost 2 bases, the J end lost 2 bases, and 10 bases lay between the germline ends. The CDR3 has 14 amino acids.

This chain connects TRBV6-5 to TRBJ2-7; 9 bases agree with TRBD1. Per the germline V gene, CDR1 is MNHEY and CDR2 is SVGAGI. This CDR3 has 16 residues. With 2 bases clipped from V and 3 bases from J, the junction kept 8 bases outside the gene matches. CDR3 bases: TGTGCCAGCAGTTACACGGAGGGACAGGGATACTACGAGCAGTACTTC. Protein sequence: CASSYTEGQGYYEQYF.

Here the CDR3 reads CAWSVESYTEAFF. The CDR3 bases are TGTGCCTGGAGTGTAGAATCGTACACTGAAGCTTTCTTT. This chain joins TRBV30 and TRBJ1-1; D unclear. Per germline, CDR1 GTSNPN and CDR2 SVGIG (reference sequence). This CDR3 has 13 residues. Trimming removed 0 bases from V and 3 bases from J, with 8 bases in between.

This chain connects TRBV20-1 to TRBJ2-5, with TRBD2 identical over 10 bases. The germline V gene has CDR1 DFQATT and CDR2 SNEGSKA (reference sequence). CDR3 size: 17 residues. CDR3 DNA sequence: TGCACCCATAAAAGGGCTAGCGGGGGCCCTATCCAAGAGACCCAGTACTTC. It translates to CTHKRASGGPIQETQYF.

This clonotype came up a few times. V and J are TRBV6-2 or TRBV6-3 and TRBJ2-7; tentatively, D is TRBD1 (5 bases). CDR1 is MNHEY, CDR2 SVGEGT, per germline. This CDR3 region has 16 residues. V was clipped by 0 bases and J by 1 base, with 13 bases between them. The CDR3 loop is CASSYSPGHLSYEQYF. The CDR3 region has the DNA TGTGCCAGCAGTTACTCCCCCGGACACCTGTCCTACGAGCAGTACTTC.

Here the CDR3 reads CASSPTAGGAPSQYF. The CDR3 nucleotides read TGCGCCAGCAGCCCGACAGCGGGTGGAGCCCCTTCGCAGTATTTT. The V call is TRBV4-1, the J call TRBJ2-3; D is perhaps TRBD2 (6 bases). This CDR3 region has 15 residues. V was cut by 4 bases and J by 10 bases, with 21 bases left in between. Germline loops: CDR1 MGHRA, CDR2 YSYEKL.

The chain couples TRBV7-3 to TRBJ2-1; possible D gene TRBD1, 6 bases. V lost 0 bases and J lost 0, with 9 bases in between. The CDR3 is 16 amino acids. The germline gives CDR1 SGHTA, CDR2 FQGTGA. The CDR3 spells CASSLTLTGSYNEQFF. The CDR3 DNA sequence: TGTGCCAGCAGCTTAACGTTGACAGGCTCCTACAATGAGCAGTTCTTC.

This chain joins TRBV28 and TRBJ1-1; a weak D match, TRBD1 (5 bases). Germline V lookup: CDR1 MDHEN, CDR2 SYDVKM. The CDR3 runs to 15 residues. Trimming stripped 4 bases from V and 1 base from J, with 13 bases between. The CDR3, as DNA: TGTGCCAGCAGTTACCTCGATACAGGGAACACTGAAGCTTTCTTT. Protein: CASSYLDTGNTEAFF.

This chain links TRBV5-1 with TRBJ1-6; D remains unclear. Germline CDR1 is SGHRS and CDR2 is YFSETQ. Trimming took 4 bases from V and 7 from J, leaving 12 bases between them. The CDR3 sequence is 14 residues long. The CDR3 reads CASSLDGVNSPLHF. The CDR3 DNA reads as TGCGCCAGCAGCCTCGACGGAGTCAATTCACCCCTCCACTTT.

The chain is built from TRBV2 and TRBJ2-7; D not resolved. The germline V gene encodes CDR1 SNHLY and CDR2 FYNNEI. Trimming removed 4 bases at V and 3 bases at J, with 10 bases between. The CDR3 runs to 13 residues. As DNA, the CDR3 is TGTGCCAGCAGTGCCGACGGCGGCTACGAGCAGTACTTC. Its protein is CASSADGGYEQYF.

This clonotype turned up a few times. J is TRBJ2-7 and V is TRBV29-1; TRBD1 matches 8 bases. The germline CDR1 and CDR2 sequences are SQVTM and ANQGSEA. Trimming took 6 bases from V and 3 from J; bases not matched to a gene: 7. This CDR3 region has 13 residues. CDR3 in amino acids: CSVGDRPSYEQYF. The DNA for the CDR3 is TGCAGCGTGGGGGACAGGCCAAGCTACGAGCAGTACTTC.

The chain is built from TRBV7-9 and TRBJ2-5; D is perhaps TRBD2 (7 bases). There are 17 residues in the CDR3. Trimming took off 4 bases at V and 6 bases at J, with 24 bases between the two ends. Germline V lookup: CDR1 SEHNR, CDR2 FQNEAQ (reference sequence). CDR3 region: CASSSTSGGGGSQTQYF. The CDR3 DNA reads TGTGCCAGCAGCTCGACGTCTGGGGGAGGGGGGTCGCAGACCCAGTACTTC.

This chain links TRBV28 with TRBJ2-7; 7 nucleotides agree with TRBD1. V dropped 2 bases and J dropped 4; count of bases not matched to a gene: 14. The CDR3 totals 17 residues. In germline, CDR1 is MDHEN, CDR2 SYDVKM. The CDR3 DNA follows: TGTGCCAGCAGTTTACGACCCCCAGGGGGAAACCTTTACGAGCAGTACTTC. Translating gives CASSLRPPGGNLYEQYF.

The chain employs TRBV19 and TRBJ2-3; the D is unclear. Germline CDR1 and CDR2: LNHDA and SQIVND (reference sequence). CDR3 length: 13 residues. V was trimmed by 7 bases and J by 0 bases, leaving 8 bases between them. CDR3 region: CASNPRSTDTQYF. The CDR3 DNA reads TGTGCCAGTAACCCAAGAAGCACAGATACGCAGTATTTT.

V usage is TRBV12-3 or TRBV12-4 and J usage is TRBJ1-6, with 12 bases that match TRBD1. This CDR3 is 15 amino acids long. J gave up 10 bases and V 3 bases, and 4 bases lay outside the gene matches. CDR3 region: CASSFGTGGSSPLHF. In DNA form, the CDR3 reads TGTGCCAGCAGTTTCGGGACAGGGGGCTCGTCACCCCTCCACTTT.